This T cell receptor beta chain was identified during a study of OX40 agonist ivuxolimab in advanced cancers. In regard to this clone: The antigen is unknown. The junction departs from the called germline gene at one end, perhaps through a read error.

Study outcomes and limitations: Both CD4+ and CD8+ T cell populations in blood had undergone clonal expansion by week 6 at 0.1 to 3.0 mg/kg.

Germline CDR1 reads SSHAT; CDR2 reads FNYEAQ (reference sequence). This CDR3 spans 14 amino acids. The method was immunoSEQ multiplex PCR; TCRdb's version includes in-frame clones alone and lacks a portion of them. This table holds several thousand clones, 88% found once. The source was CD4+ or CD8+ T cells sorted from blood, collected in a trial of the OX40 agonist ivuxolimab. The rearrangement uses TRBV7-7 and TRBJ2-1; possibly TRBD1 for D (9 bases). This TCR derives from an adult with an advanced solid tumor such as melanoma, head and neck, liver or kidney cancer. The chain's CDR3 is CASSLGQGLAGQFF. CDR3 bases: TGTGCTAGCAGCTTGGGACAGGGCCTAGCGGGGCAGTTCTTC.